This TCR beta chain is from a study of cytomegalovirus exposure and HLA in healthy donors. The study, taken as a whole, reports: According to the study, 160 or so TCR beta chains were cytomegalovirus-associated. CMV serostatus was the sole immune exposure information available. Versus the approximately 670-donor mean, an Asian-associated ancestry cluster reportedly showed fewer N-insertions in a later analysis. With high specificity and sensitivity, the classifier reportedly diagnosed cytomegalovirus status.

Only a few counts were recorded for this clone. The antigen is not known. PCR was performed using 60 Vbeta and 13 Jbeta primers. Measured with immunoSEQ multiplex PCR; TCRdb has only the in-frame clones, and not every one. The top ten clones hold about 1.5% of a sample with 120,000 to 150,000 clones, just over 70% of them seen once. Trimming removed 3 bases from V and 4 bases from J; junction bases left unmatched: 7. Germline assignment: CDR1 SGHRS and CDR2 YFSETQ. The CDR3 extends over 15 amino acids. This TCR derives from a woman under 40 in good health and CMV-seronegative. The specimen sequenced was PBMCs. The chain links TRBV5-1 to TRBJ2-7; 10 nucleotides align to TRBD2. CDR3 sequence: CASSSGTSALYEQYF. The CDR3, as DNA: TGCGCCAGCAGCTCTGGGACTAGCGCCCTTTACGAGCAGTACTTC.